The 30 T cell receptor beta chains given below trace back to one sample, sequenced in a study of cytomegalovirus exposure and HLA in healthy donors. This table comes from immunoSEQ multiplex PCR, and its TCRdb copy is limited to in-frame clones, with some not included. In the table there are 200,000 to 250,000 clones, approximately 88% of which are singletons. Sequenced: PBMCs. These receptor sequences come from a woman aged 25-40 years in good health and CMV-seropositive.

This chain uses TRBV14 with TRBJ2-7, with D perhaps TRBD1 (5 bases). Germline V gives CDR1 SGHDN, CDR2 FVKESK. With 6 bases removed from V and 2 bases from J, the gap between germline ends came to 11 bases. This CDR3 comprises 13 residues. CDR3 bases: TGTGCCAGCAGGCACACAGGAGCCTACGAGCAGTACTTC. Protein: CASRHTGAYEQYF.

J is TRBJ1-1 and V is TRBV6-1; no firm D call. V was pared by 7 bases and J by 2 bases, with 5 bases between. Per germline, CDR1 MNHNS and CDR2 SASEGT. This CDR3 region has 11 residues. The CDR3 loop reads CASNRNTEAFF. CDR3 coding DNA: TGTGCCAGCAACCGCAACACTGAAGCTTTCTTT.

The chain combines TRBV7-2 with TRBJ2-7; D possibly corresponds to TRBD1 (6 bases). The CDR3 length is 15 residues. Germline V gene lookup returns CDR1 SGHTA and CDR2 FQGNSA. Trimming removed 5 bases from V and 0 bases from J, with 14 bases in between. In nucleotides, the CDR3 is TGTGCCAGCAGCGCCAGGACAGTCAGCTCCTACGAGCAGTACTTC. Translated: CASSARTVSSYEQYF.

The rearrangement uses TRBV18 and TRBJ2-7; perhaps TRBD1 as D (5 bases). V was pared by 6 bases and J by 0 bases, with 18 bases between. The CDR3 sequence is 16 residues long. CDR1 and CDR2 (germline): KGHSH, LQKENI. Here the CDR3 DNA reads TGTGCCAGCTCCCCAGTTCGTGGGGCCAGCTCCTACGAGCAGTACTTC. Its protein product is CASSPVRGASSYEQYF.

The V call is TRBV15, the J call TRBJ1-2; D gene unclear. With 0 bases removed from V and 0 bases from J, the gap between germline ends came to 11 bases. CDR1 LNHNV and CDR2 YYDKDF come from the germline V gene (reference sequence). The CDR3 is made up of 16 amino acids. In nucleotides, the CDR3 is TGTGCCACCAGCAGAGATATAGACTCGGCTAACTATGGCTACACCTTC. Protein product: CATSRDIDSANYGYTF.

This chain connects TRBV6-1 to TRBJ1-1; 12 bases are a match to TRBD1. Germline CDR1 MNHNS, CDR2 SASEGT. The CDR3 covers 17 residues. J gave up 5 bases and V 4 bases, and 11 bases lay outside the gene matches. This CDR3 is CASSAGTGGPRGTEAFF. CDR3 in DNA: TGTGCCAGCAGTGCCGGGACAGGGGGCCCTCGGGGGACTGAAGCTTTCTTT.

The chain links TRBV5-1 to TRBJ2-3; a possible D gene is TRBD2 (5 bases). The V end lost 6 bases, the J end lost 3 bases, and 20 bases lay between the germline ends. This CDR3 comprises 16 residues. CDR1 is SGHRS and CDR2 is YFSETQ in the germline V gene. The CDR3 sequence: CASTPGLYDQTDTQYF. The CDR3 bases are TGCGCCAGCACCCCAGGACTCTACGACCAAACAGATACGCAGTATTTT.

V is TRBV29-1 and J is TRBJ1-2; the match to TRBD1 covers 7 bases. V lost 7 bases and J lost 3; bases outside the gene matches: 11. The CDR3 covers 14 residues. CDR1 and CDR2 from the germline V gene are SQVTM and ANQGSEA. The CDR3 DNA sequence: TGCAGCGCCCAGGGGGGGGGTCGCGACTATGGCTACACCTTC. It specifies CSAQGGGRDYGYTF.

This clone was seen a handful of times. V gene TRBV5-1 combines with J gene TRBJ1-4; D call uncertain. This CDR3 has 15 residues. Trimming left V 0 bases short and J 8 bases short, with 14 bases between. CDR1 is SGHRS, CDR2 YFSETQ, per germline. This CDR3 is CASSLVGHLDEKLFF. The CDR3, as DNA: TGCGCCAGCAGCTTGGTCGGCCACCTAGACGAAAAACTGTTTTTT.

About this clone itself: This may arise from a read error, as a much more abundant clone is one base away. Other DNA sequences from this sample encode an identical CDR3 as well. This chain uses TRBV29-1 with TRBJ1-1, with D unclear. This CDR3 contains 10 residues. Per germline, CDR1 SQVTM and CDR2 ANQGSEA. V was clipped by 7 bases and J by 1 base, with 4 bases between them. The CDR3 loop is CSGRNTEAFF. CDR3 coding DNA: TGCAGCGGGAGGAACACTGAAGCTTTCTTT.

The V gene is TRBV9, the J gene TRBJ2-1; the match to TRBD2 covers 13 bases. This CDR3 contains 17 residues. The V and J ends lost 4 bases and 0 bases, in that order; junction bases with no gene match: 4. Per germline, CDR1 SGDLS and CDR2 YYNGEE. This CDR3 reads CASSPRTSGSSYNEQFF. Written as DNA, the CDR3 is TGTGCCAGCAGCCCCCGGACTAGCGGGAGCTCCTACAATGAGCAGTTCTTC.

This rearrangement joins TRBV18 to TRBJ1-2; a possible D gene is TRBD1 (5 bases). The CDR3 covers 15 residues. V lost 2 bases and J 7 bases, leaving 17 bases between the germline ends. Germline V gives CDR1 KGHSH, CDR2 LQKENI. CDR3 DNA sequence: TGTGCCAGCTCACCAGCGACAGCCCTTAGTGGTGGCTACACCTTC. It encodes CASSPATALSGGYTF. Using reference TRBV18 and TRBJ1-2 for the parts outside the CDR3, the full variable domain is NAGVMQNPRHLVRRRGQEARLRCSPMKGHSHVYWYRQLPEEGLKFMVYLQKENIIDESGMPKERFSAEFPKEGPSILRIQQVVRGDSAAYFCASSPATALSGGYTFGSGTRLTVV.

The V gene is TRBV29-1, the J gene TRBJ2-1; 7 bases are a match to TRBD2. V gave up 2 bases and J gave up 6 bases; unmatched junction bases: 10. CDR1 and CDR2 from the germline V gene are SQVTM and ANQGSEA. CDR3 length: 15 residues. The CDR3 loop is CSVEFMSSGFNEQFF. Written as DNA, the CDR3 is TGCAGCGTTGAATTTATGTCTAGCGGATTCAATGAGCAGTTCTTC.

This clone appeared a few times. CDR3 in amino acids: CSASEIYEQYF. CDR3 coding DNA: TGCAGTGCTAGCGAGATTTACGAGCAGTACTTC. The chain recombines TRBV20-1 with TRBJ2-7; unclear D gene. V lost 3 bases and J 4 bases, leaving 7 bases between the germline ends. The CDR3 covers 11 residues. CDR1 is DFQATT, CDR2 SNEGSKA, per germline (reference sequence).

This rearrangement joins TRBV9 to TRBJ2-2, with D possibly being TRBD1 (6 bases). The CDR3 is 16 amino acids. Germline V gene sequence: CDR1 SGDLS, CDR2 YYNGEE. V was clipped by 0 bases and J by 0 bases, with 9 bases between them. Here the CDR3 reads CASSVEGHPNTGELFF. In DNA, the CDR3 is TGTGCCAGCAGCGTAGAGGGACACCCGAACACCGGGGAGCTGTTTTTT. The full variable domain, completed using reference TRBV9 and TRBJ2-2, is DSGVTQTPKHLITATGQRVTLRCSPRSGDLSVYWYQQSLDQGLQFLIQYYNGEERAKGNILERFSAQQFPDLHSELNLSSLELGDSALYFCASSVEGHPNTGELFFGEGSRLTVL.

J is TRBJ2-1 and V is TRBV4-2; 7 bases fit TRBD2. There are 16 residues in the CDR3. CDR1 LGHNA and CDR2 YNFKEQ come from the germline V gene. The V segment lost 0 bases and the J segment 2 bases; nucleotides outside the gene matches: 4. CDR3 sequence: CASSQDEGGAYNEQFF. In DNA form, the CDR3 reads TGTGCCAGCAGCCAAGATGAGGGAGGGGCCTACAATGAGCAGTTCTTC.

The chain couples TRBV18 to TRBJ2-7; D is unresolved. The CDR3 has 12 residues. Trimming removed 0 bases at V and 7 bases at J, with 7 bases between. Germline values: CDR1 KGHSH, CDR2 LQKENI. The CDR3 is CASSPPTLEQYF. CDR3 DNA sequence: TGTGCCAGCTCACCACCGACCTTAGAGCAGTACTTC.

The chain carries TRBV6-5 and TRBJ1-2; D remains unclear. CDR1 MNHEY and CDR2 SVGAGI come from the germline V gene. V lost 5 bases, J lost 4 bases, and 11 bases lay in between. This CDR3 is built from 13 residues. CDR3 in DNA: TGTGCCAGCAGTCGGACGTCAGCCTATGGCTACACCTTC. This encodes CASSRTSAYGYTF.

The genes are TRBV6-6 and TRBJ1-1; a possible D gene is TRBD1 (5 bases). Germline CDR1 MNHNY, CDR2 SVGAGI (reference sequence). This CDR3 is built from 15 residues. Trimming removed 0 bases at V and 3 bases at J, with 11 bases between. CDR3 nucleotides: TGTGCCAGCAGTTACTCGGTTACAGGAGACACTGAAGCTTTCTTT. It specifies CASSYSVTGDTEAFF.

This clone was counted only a few times. The chain joins TRBV4-1 to TRBJ2-7; D is ambiguous. The CDR3 sequence is 14 residues long. Trimming stripped 3 bases from V and 0 bases from J, with 9 bases between. CDR1 and CDR2 from the germline V gene are MGHRA and YSYEKL. CDR3 in amino acids: CASSHGPSSYEQYF. The CDR3 bases are TGCGCCAGCAGCCACGGGCCCAGCTCCTACGAGCAGTACTTC.

This clone was counted a single time. V usage is TRBV6-1 and J usage is TRBJ1-1; D gene ambiguous. V lost 6 bases, J lost 4 bases, and 18 bases lay in between. The CDR3 loop spans 15 amino acids. The germline CDR1 and CDR2 sequences are MNHNS and SASEGT. CDR3 nucleotides: TGTGCCAGCAGCCCAAATTCAGTAGCTCTCACTGAAGCTTTCTTT. Its translation: CASSPNSVALTEAFF.

The gene calls are TRBV5-1 and TRBJ2-2; D tentatively reads TRBD1 or TRBD2 (5 bases each). Between the trimmed V and J ends, which lost 4 bases and 6 bases, there was a span of 22 bases. Per germline, CDR1 SGHRS and CDR2 YFSETQ. The CDR3 runs 17 residues. The CDR3 sequence is CASSPKTGTFTAGELFF. The CDR3 nucleotides are TGCGCCAGCAGCCCTAAGACCGGGACGTTTACGGCCGGGGAGCTGTTTTTT.

The chain uses TRBV7-9 and TRBJ1-2, with 7 bases identical to TRBD1. The germline CDR1 and CDR2 sequences are SEHNR and FQNEAQ (reference sequence). V trimming: 2 bases; J trimming: 4 bases; junction bases outside the gene matches: 4. CDR3 length equals 14 residues. CDR3 sequence reads: CASSLTQGSYGYTF. In DNA form, the CDR3 reads TGTGCCAGCAGCTTAACACAGGGGAGCTATGGCTACACCTTC.

This chain connects TRBV6-5 to TRBJ2-5; TRBD1 matches 8 bases. CDR3 length: 16 amino acids. With 0 bases clipped from V and 5 bases from J, the junction kept 8 bases outside the gene matches. Germline V gives CDR1 MNHEY, CDR2 SVGAGI. Here the CDR3 DNA reads TGTGCCAGCAGTTACTCCGAATCGACAGGGGAGGAGACCCAGTACTTC. Translation: CASSYSESTGEETQYF.

The J gene is TRBJ2-1, the V gene TRBV2; D remains unclear. The V gene's germline CDR1 is SNHLY and CDR2 FYNNEI. The CDR3 is 15 residues long. V lost 3 bases, J lost 3 bases, and 12 bases lay in between. Here the CDR3 DNA reads TGTGCCAGCAGTGATGGGCTGGCCGTCTACAATGAGCAGTTCTTC. Amino acids: CASSDGLAVYNEQFF.

The genes are TRBV7-6 and TRBJ1-1; D gene unclear. The germline gives CDR1 SGHVS, CDR2 FNYEAQ. V lost 1 base to trimming and J lost 1 base, with 13 bases between them. The CDR3 consists of 16 residues. The CDR3, as DNA: TGTGCCAGCAGCTTAGGGGCCGGGGTGGAGAACACTGAAGCTTTCTTT. This encodes CASSLGAGVENTEAFF.

The V gene is TRBV5-1, the J gene TRBJ2-3, with D perhaps matching TRBD1 or TRBD2 (6 bases each). The CDR3 has 14 amino acids. The V gene lost 4 bases and the J gene lost 0 bases, with 9 bases spanning the gap. The germline V gene encodes CDR1 SGHRS and CDR2 YFSETQ. CDR3 coding DNA: TGCGCCAGCAGCGGGGGGCAGAGCACAGATACGCAGTATTTT. This codes for CASSGGQSTDTQYF.

The chain recombines TRBV7-9 with TRBJ1-1; no definite D call. Germline V lookup: CDR1 SEHNR, CDR2 FQNEAQ (reference sequence). Deletions cut 1 base from V and 1 base from J, with 10 bases between. The length of the CDR3 is 15 residues. CDR3 sequence (DNA): TGTGCCAGCAGCTTAGATAAGGGTGCGAACACTGAAGCTTTCTTT. Protein product: CASSLDKGANTEAFF.

The V call is TRBV29-1, the J call TRBJ2-1; D is uncertain. This CDR3 has 13 residues. V dropped 5 bases and J dropped 0 bases, with 8 bases sitting between them. Germline V gives CDR1 SQVTM, CDR2 ANQGSEA. The CDR3 region is CSVPFSSYNEQFF. Here the CDR3 DNA reads TGCAGCGTTCCCTTTAGCTCCTACAATGAGCAGTTCTTC.

Only a few counts were recorded for this clone. The V gene is TRBV7-9, the J gene TRBJ2-5; 9 bases agree with TRBD2. CDR3 size: 16 residues. The germline V gene has CDR1 SEHNR and CDR2 FQNEAQ (reference sequence). V trimming: 6 bases; J trimming: 3 bases; junction bases outside the gene matches: 11. The DNA for the CDR3 is TGTGCCAGCAGTCTTACAGCGGGAGGTTTTAAAGAGACCCAGTACTTC. Amino acids: CASSLTAGGFKETQYF.